Below, 30 T cell receptor beta chains from the same sample are listed, as sequenced in a study of response to subunit inactivated influenza vaccine. TCRdb re-analysed the RT-PCR reads in MiXCR, keeping a single row per CDR3 protein. The table lists over 450,000 distinct CDR3 sequences, around 13% of them singletons, with around 12% in the top ten. The material sequenced was PBMCs from blood, taken roughly 45 days after vaccination. The origin of the receptors is a man aged 50 to 60 who received an inactivated influenza vaccine.

In its sample, this clonotype was seen many times. The V call is TRBV10-3, the J call TRBJ2-1, with 7 nucleotides matching TRBD2. Germline CDR1 is ENHRY and CDR2 is SYGVKD. With V trimmed by 11 bases and J by 0 bases, 7 bases remained unmatched. The CDR3 totals 14 residues. This CDR3 is CASTPSGSYNEQFF. As DNA, the CDR3 is TGTGCCTCTACCCCTAGCGGCTCCTACAATGAGCAGTTCTTC.

This clonotype came up a few times. J is TRBJ2-5 and V is TRBV7-2; 7 nucleotides align to TRBD2. The CDR3 has 20 amino acids. J gave up 2 bases and V 0 bases, and 18 bases lay outside the gene matches. Germline values: CDR1 SGHTA, CDR2 FQGNSA. The DNA for the CDR3 is TGTGCCAGCAGCTTAGCTTCCTACGTGGGGCTAGCGGATGTTCAAGAGACCCAGTACTTC. Translating gives CASSLASYVGLADVQETQYF.

This clonotype turned up a few times. The chain uses TRBV15 and TRBJ2-7, with 10 bases that match TRBD2. V dropped 4 bases and J dropped 0; count of bases not matched to a gene: 3. CDR1 is LNHNV, CDR2 YYDKDF, per germline (reference sequence). This CDR3 comprises 15 residues. CDR3 residues: CATSTGLAVSYEQYF. In nucleotides, the CDR3 is TGTGCCACCAGCACCGGACTAGCGGTCTCCTACGAGCAGTACTTC. The full variable domain, rest sourced from reference TRBV15 and TRBJ2-7, is DAMVIQNPRYQVTQFGKPVTLSCSQTLNHNVMYWYQQKSSQAPKLLFHYYDKDFNNEADTPDNFQSRRPNTSFCFLDIRSPGLGDTAMYLCATSTGLAVSYEQYFGPGTRLTVT.

The rearrangement links TRBV20-1 to TRBJ2-1; 8 bases are shared with TRBD2. Germline V gene lookup returns CDR1 DFQATT and CDR2 SNEGSKA (reference sequence). The ends lost 3 bases at V and 0 bases at J; junction bases unmatched: 10. The CDR3 length is 17 residues. The CDR3 nucleotides are TGCAGTGCTAGTGGGCTAGCGGGTCCCGTCTCCTACAATGAGCAGTTCTTC. Translating it yields CSASGLAGPVSYNEQFF.

In this sample, this clonotype turned up a few times. The V and J genes are TRBV11-2 and TRBJ2-5; tentatively, D is TRBD2 (5 bases). CDR3 length: 15 amino acids. The V end lost 5 bases, the J end lost 4 bases, and 17 bases lay between the germline ends. The germline V gene encodes CDR1 SGHAT and CDR2 FQNNGV. The CDR3 coding sequence is TGTGCCAGCAGCCTCACTAGTAGGAGGCGAGAGACCCAGTACTTC. Translating gives CASSLTSRRRETQYF.

This chain connects TRBV9 to TRBJ1-1; no definite D call. Trimming removed 0 bases at V and 4 bases at J, with 13 bases between. The CDR3 runs to 15 residues. CDR1 SGDLS and CDR2 YYNGEE come from the germline V gene. CDR3 DNA: TGTGCCAGCAGCGTAGGAAGTCAGTCGAGCACTGAAGCTTTCTTT. Protein sequence: CASSVGSQSSTEAFF.

This clonotype was counted many times. V and J are TRBV20-1 and TRBJ1-5; D ambiguous. The CDR3 runs 13 residues. V was clipped by 3 bases and J by 7 bases, with 13 bases between them. Germline CDR1 reads DFQATT; CDR2 reads SNEGSKA (reference sequence). The CDR3 protein is CSARLGWRQPQHF. CDR3 coding DNA: TGCAGTGCTAGGTTGGGGTGGAGGCAGCCCCAGCATTTT.

Only a few counts were recorded for this clonotype. This chain joins TRBV5-1 and TRBJ2-3; D is tentatively TRBD1 or TRBD2 (5 bases each). V lost 7 bases to trimming and J lost 8 bases, with 23 bases between them. This CDR3 is 15 amino acids long. CDR1 is SGHRS, CDR2 YFSETQ, per germline. The DNA of the CDR3 is TGCGCCAGCTTCCCCGGGGCCACCACTCAGGGTACGCAGTATTTT. Amino acids: CASFPGATTQGTQYF.

This clonotype was counted only a few times. The genes are TRBV14 and TRBJ2-7, with D perhaps TRBD2 (6 bases). The CDR3 is made up of 15 amino acids. V gave up 3 bases and J gave up 2 bases, with 14 bases separating them. Germline V gene data show CDR1 as SGHDN and CDR2 as FVKESK. DNA of the CDR3: TGTGCCAGCAGCCATGGGACTCCCTCCCCCTACGAGCAGTACTTC. This sequence encodes CASSHGTPSPYEQYF.

This clonotype was recorded a few times. The chain employs TRBV12-5 and TRBJ2-1, with no clear D. There are 14 residues in the CDR3. Germline V CDR1 and CDR2: LGHNT, FRNRAP. The ends were cut back, 2 bases at V and 9 bases at J, with 14 bases in the middle. For the CDR3, the DNA is TGTGCTAGTGGTTTGTCGATTGGGGTGGCTGAGCAGTTCTTC. This encodes CASGLSIGVAEQFF.

V and J are TRBV4-1 and TRBJ2-7; weak D call: TRBD1 (5 bases). Trimming shortened V by 0 bases and J by 4 bases, and 19 bases separated the two germline ends. CDR1 and CDR2 from the germline V gene are MGHRA and YSYEKL. The length of the CDR3 is 17 residues. CDR3 DNA: TGCGCCAGCAGCCAAGATTCCTTGGGGCCGATTTTTTACGAGCAGTACTTC. This codes for CASSQDSLGPIFYEQYF.

Only a few counts were recorded for this clonotype. This chain joins TRBV5-5 and TRBJ1-1, with unresolved D. There are 16 residues in the CDR3. Trimming took 0 bases from V and 0 from J, leaving 12 bases between them. Germline V CDR1 and CDR2: SGHKS, YYEKEE (reference sequence). The CDR3 protein is CASSLAQLTMNTEAFF. The CDR3 nucleotides are TGTGCCAGCAGCTTGGCCCAACTCACTATGAACACTGAAGCTTTCTTT.

V usage is TRBV5-4 and J usage is TRBJ2-7, with 12 bases matching TRBD1. After removal of 5 bases from V and 7 bases from J, the junction contained 10 bases not matched to a gene. The germline V gene encodes CDR1 SGHNT and CDR2 YYREEE (reference sequence). CDR3 length equals 15 residues. As DNA, the CDR3 is TGTGCCAGCAGTCCGGGGGGGACAGGGGGCGGTGAGCAGTACTTC. As protein: CASSPGGTGGGEQYF.

The V and J genes are TRBV5-6 and TRBJ2-7, with D perhaps matching TRBD1 (6 bases). The germline V gene has CDR1 SGHDT and CDR2 YYEEEE. V gave up 5 bases and J gave up 2 bases, with 14 bases separating them. The CDR3 is 14 amino acids. The CDR3: CASSWGQSTYEQYF. The DNA of the CDR3 is TGTGCCAGCAGTTGGGGGCAGAGCACCTACGAGCAGTACTTC.

This rearrangement joins TRBV28 to TRBJ2-1; TRBD2 matches 7 bases. Germline values: CDR1 MDHEN, CDR2 SYDVKM. After removal of 8 bases from V and 9 bases from J, the junction contained 10 bases not matched to a gene. There are 13 residues in the CDR3. The CDR3 DNA sequence: TGTGCCAGCGGCCGGGACTATTCCCCTGAGCAGTTCTTC. This gives the protein CASGRDYSPEQFF.

The CDR3 nucleotides are TGTGCCAGCAGCCAGCGGGGGGGCTGGATCACAGATACGCAGTATTTT. The encoded protein is CASSQRGGWITDTQYF. The chain couples TRBV14 to TRBJ2-3; TRBD2 matches 9 bases. V gave up 3 bases and J gave up 2 bases; unmatched junction bases: 6. The CDR3 runs 16 residues. CDR1 and CDR2 (germline): SGHDN, FVKESK.

In its sample, this clonotype was seen many times. The V gene is TRBV12-3 or TRBV12-4, the J gene TRBJ2-7, with TRBD2 matching 9 bases. V was clipped by 6 bases and J by 3 bases; unmatched bases: 9. The CDR3 runs 15 residues. The CDR3 DNA reads TGTGCCAGCAGCCGTCTCGGACTAGCGAGCTACGAGCAGTACTTC. Translating gives CASSRLGLASYEQYF.

The rearrangement links TRBV20-1 to TRBJ2-1; tentative D call: TRBD2 (5 bases). Germline V gene sequence: CDR1 DFQATT, CDR2 SNEGSKA (reference sequence). With 2 bases removed from V and 3 bases from J, the gap between germline ends came to 8 bases. This CDR3 has 13 residues. The CDR3 nucleotides are TGCAGTGCTAGAAGACTACTCTACAATGAGCAGTTCTTC. Translating gives CSARRLLYNEQFF.

On this clonotype: Its ends do not fully match the called genes, so a read error is possible. This chain uses TRBV12-3 or TRBV12-4 with TRBJ1-6, with unresolved D. The CDR3 loop spans 12 amino acids. The CDR3 loop is CANSLVRSPLHF. For the CDR3, the DNA is TGTGCCAACAGTTTAGTCCGTTCACCCCTCCACTTT.

The sample holds a few counts of this clonotype. The V call is TRBV18, the J call TRBJ2-1; D gene unclear. The germline V and J ends were trimmed by 6 bases and 6 bases, with 15 bases remaining between them. CDR1 KGHSH and CDR2 LQKENI come from the germline V gene. There are 14 residues in the CDR3. The CDR3 nucleotides are TGTGCCAGCTCCTCCGGAGAGGCTGTCAATGAGCAGTTCTTC. Its translation: CASSSGEAVNEQFF.

This clonotype was counted many times. This rearrangement joins TRBV18 to TRBJ2-1; no definite D call. Germline CDR1 is KGHSH and CDR2 is LQKENI. The CDR3 sequence is 15 residues long. V lost 6 bases to trimming and J lost 3 bases, with 15 bases between them. The CDR3 is CASSLRGESYNEQFF. DNA of the CDR3: TGTGCCAGCTCCCTCAGAGGAGAGAGCTACAATGAGCAGTTCTTC.

The chain couples TRBV9 to TRBJ2-1; D is possibly TRBD1 (5 bases). This CDR3 spans 15 amino acids. The ends were cut back, 0 bases at V and 4 bases at J, with 11 bases in the middle. The germline CDR1 and CDR2 sequences are SGDLS and YYNGEE. CDR3 nucleotide sequence: TGTGCCAGCAGCGTAGCTCTCCAGGGATACAATGAGCAGTTCTTC. Encoded protein: CASSVALQGYNEQFF.

This clonotype showed up many times. The rearrangement links TRBV18 to TRBJ1-2; 9 positions agree with TRBD1. The CDR3 spans 15 residues. Germline V gene sequence: CDR1 KGHSH, CDR2 LQKENI. The J segment lost 7 bases and the V segment lost 5 bases, leaving 11 bases of the junction unmatched. As DNA, the CDR3 is TGTGCCAGCTCAGGGCGGGACAGGGCCGGGACTGGCTACACCTTC. As protein: CASSGRDRAGTGYTF. The variable domain in full, completed from reference TRBV18 and TRBJ1-2, reads NAGVMQNPRHLVRRRGQEARLRCSPMKGHSHVYWYRQLPEEGLKFMVYLQKENIIDESGMPKERFSAEFPKEGPSILRIQQVVRGDSAAYFCASSGRDRAGTGYTFGSGTRLTVV.

This clonotype has only a few counts. This chain joins TRBV4-3 and TRBJ2-1; no definite D call. The CDR3 extends over 15 amino acids. The germline V and J ends were trimmed by 0 bases and 2 bases, with 8 bases remaining between them. CDR1 is LGHNA, CDR2 YSLEER, per germline. CDR3 amino acids: CASSQEYQAYNEQFF. The CDR3 coding sequence is TGCGCCAGCAGCCAAGAATACCAGGCCTACAATGAGCAGTTCTTC.

This clonotype was seen more than once but under ten times. This rearrangement joins TRBV20-1 to TRBJ2-7; D is ambiguous. The CDR3 spans 12 residues. The germline V gene has CDR1 DFQATT and CDR2 SNEGSKA (reference sequence). V was cut by 3 bases and J by 3 bases, with 9 bases left in between. The CDR3 nucleotides read TGCAGTGCTAGCCAGTACGTCTACGAGCAGTACTTC. Protein product: CSASQYVYEQYF.

This clonotype was seen many times. The chain carries TRBV5-1 and TRBJ2-7; D perhaps matches TRBD1 (6 bases). Trimming left V 0 bases short and J 4 bases short, with 14 bases between. The CDR3 is 15 residues long. CDR1 SGHRS and CDR2 YFSETQ come from the germline V gene. For the CDR3, the DNA is TGCGCCAGCAGCTTGGTCCCAGGGGCAGTGTACGAGCAGTACTTC. Translation gives CASSLVPGAVYEQYF. The full variable domain, in which reference TRBV5-1 and TRBJ2-7 provide the parts outside the CDR3, is KAGVTQTPRYLIKTRGQQVTLSCSPISGHRSVSWYQQTPGQGLQFLFEYFSETQRNKGNFPGRFSGRQFSNSRSEMNVSTLELGDSALYLCASSLVPGAVYEQYFGPGTRLTVT.

This clonotype was recorded many times. The gene calls are TRBV20-1 and TRBJ2-7, with 9 nucleotides matching TRBD2. The CDR3 contains 14 residues. Germline V CDR1 and CDR2: DFQATT, SNEGSKA (reference sequence). The V and J ends lost 1 base and 3 bases, in that order; junction bases with no gene match: 4. The CDR3 sequence is CSARVASGVYEQYF. CDR3 in DNA: TGCAGTGCTAGAGTGGCTAGCGGGGTCTACGAGCAGTACTTC.

This rearrangement joins TRBV19 to TRBJ2-2; the D gene is possibly TRBD1 (5 bases). The CDR3 consists of 15 residues. Trimming removed 2 bases from V and 2 bases from J, with 9 bases in between. Germline V gene lookup returns CDR1 LNHDA and CDR2 SQIVND (reference sequence). CDR3 nucleotides: TGTGCCAGTAGTATACCAGGGTCAAACACCGGGGAGCTGTTTTTT. This sequence encodes CASSIPGSNTGELFF.

The CDR3 protein is CASSQVPNSPLHF. For the CDR3, the DNA is TGTGCCAGCAGCCAAGTACCAAATTCACCCCTCCACTTT. The rearrangement uses TRBV3-1 and TRBJ1-6; no clear D. The CDR3 sequence is 13 residues long. The germline V gene encodes CDR1 LGHDT and CDR2 YNNKEL (reference sequence). The V and J ends lost 1 base and 7 bases respectively, with 5 bases between them. Full variable domain (missing parts from reference TRBV3-1 and TRBJ1-6): DTAVSQTPKYLVTQMGNDKSIKCEQNLGHDTMYWYKQDSKKFLKIMFSYNNKELIINETVPNRFSPKSPDKAHLNLHINSLELGDSAVYFCASSQVPNSPLHFGNGTRLTVT.

The chain has TRBV5-8 and TRBJ1-6; 9 nucleotides line up with TRBD1. Unmatched junction bases numbered 2, after V lost 2 bases and J lost 14 bases. Germline values: CDR1 SGHTS, CDR2 YDEGEE. The CDR3 totals 12 residues. The DNA of the CDR3 is TGTGCCAGCAGCTTACAGGGGGCGACCCTCCACTTT. Protein: CASSLQGATLHF.